This TCR beta chain was recorded in a study of blood T cell repertoires in COVID-19. As for the study in general: The study drew acute and convalescent COVID-19 samples from the United States, Italy and Spain.

The CDR3 has 17 residues. Germline CDR1 reads SGHNT; CDR2 reads YYREEE (reference sequence). With 4 bases removed from V and 1 base from J, the gap between germline ends came to 20 bases. Per the original methods: It was from reference gene primer amplification that nucleated cell counts were estimated. Libraries were prepared by immunoSEQ multiplex PCR; TCRdb keeps only in-frame clonotypes and omits some of them. V, J and clone size are taken as reported in that table, and D and trimming were inferred from the DNA itself. The repertoire holds about 72,000 clones, with roughly 90% as singletons. The receptor was derived from a human donor in a cohort sampled during active COVID-19. The sample consisted of peripheral blood. The V and J genes are TRBV5-4 and TRBJ1-1; D is possibly TRBD1 (6 bases). In DNA, the CDR3 is TGTGCCAGCAGCAACGTGAGGGGCGGCAGGGGGAACACTGAAGCTTTCTTT. Encoded protein: CASSNVRGGRGNTEAFF. Together with reference TRBV5-4 and TRBJ1-1, the CDR3 gives the full variable domain: ETGVTQSPTHLIKTRGQQVTLRCSSQSGHNTVSWYQQALGQGPQFIFQYYREEENGRGNFPPRFSGLQFPNYSSELNVNALELDDSALYLCASSNVRGGRGNTEAFFGQGTRLTVV.